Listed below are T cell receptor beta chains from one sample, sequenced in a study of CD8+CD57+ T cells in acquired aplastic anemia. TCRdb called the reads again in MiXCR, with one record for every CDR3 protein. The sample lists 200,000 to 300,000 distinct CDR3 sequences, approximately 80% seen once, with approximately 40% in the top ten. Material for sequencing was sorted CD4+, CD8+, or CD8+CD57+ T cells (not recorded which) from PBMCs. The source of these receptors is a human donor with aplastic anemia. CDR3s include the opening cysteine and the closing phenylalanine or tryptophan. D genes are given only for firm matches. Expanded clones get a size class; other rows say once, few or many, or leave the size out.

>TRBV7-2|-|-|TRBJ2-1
CASSLGAGVTGEQQFF
TGTGCCAGCAGCTTAGGTGCGGGCGTCACGGGCGAGCAGCAGTTCTTC
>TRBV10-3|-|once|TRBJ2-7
CAARDTYSGNEQYF
TGTGCCGCCAGGGACACCTACTCTGGAAACGAGCAATATTTT
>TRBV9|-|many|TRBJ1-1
CASSVGGFNTEAFF
TGTGCCAGCAGCGTAGGGGGTTTTAACACTGAAGCTTTCTTT
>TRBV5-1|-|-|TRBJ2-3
CASSFDRGRYTQYF
TGTGCCAGCAGCTTCGACAGAGGACGCTATACGCAGTATTTT
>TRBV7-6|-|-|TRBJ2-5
CASSLAHGTKNTQF
TGTGCCAGCAGCTTAGCCCACGGGACAAAAAACACCCAGTTC
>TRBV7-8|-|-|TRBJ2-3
CASSVGSDTQYFRYF
-
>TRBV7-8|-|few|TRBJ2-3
CASSLAGDPATQYF
TGTGCCAGCAGCTTAGCTGGAGATCCGGCTACGCAGTATTTT
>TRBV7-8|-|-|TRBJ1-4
CASSLAPRGDTEAF
TGTGCCAGCAGCTTAGCACCGCGCGGGGACACAGAAGCTTTT
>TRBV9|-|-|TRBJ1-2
CASSEGVSGNYTF
TGCGCCAGCAGCGAAGGGGTCTCGGGTAATTACACCTTC
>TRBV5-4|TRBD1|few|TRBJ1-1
CASSHTGTGNTEAFF
TGCGCCAGCAGCCATACAGGGACAGGGAACACTGAAGCTTTCTTT
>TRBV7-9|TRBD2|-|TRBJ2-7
CASSVQSSGGEQYF
TGTGCCAGCAGCGTTCAAAGCAGCGGGGGGGAGCAGTACTTC
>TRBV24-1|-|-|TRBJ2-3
CATSSLDTQYF
TGTGCCACCAGTAGTCTAGATACGCAGTATTTT
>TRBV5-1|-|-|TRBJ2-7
CASSLGDGRDTYEQYF
TGCGCCAGCAGCTTGGGAGACGGGCGGGATACCTACGAGCAGTACTTC
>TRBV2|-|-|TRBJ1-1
CASSVEVTVNSEAFF
TGTGCCAGCAGTGTAGAAGTGACAGTAAACTCTGAAGCGTTCTTT
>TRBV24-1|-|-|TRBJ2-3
CATSVATTDTQYF
TGTGCCACCAGTGTTGCGACCACAGATACGCAGTATTTT
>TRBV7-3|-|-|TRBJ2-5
CATSCRREEAAQYF
TGTGCCACCAGCTGTCGCAGAGAGGAAGCGGCCCAGTACTTC
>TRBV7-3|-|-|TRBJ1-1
CATSRGSSQETQYFF
TGTGCCACCAGCAGGGGCTCCAGCCAAGAGACTCAGTACTTCTTT
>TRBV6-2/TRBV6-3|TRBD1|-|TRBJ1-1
CASSQGGGNGQVFTEAFF
TGTGCCAGCAGCCAGGGGGGCGGAAACGGTCAGGTTTTCACTGAAGCTTTCTTT
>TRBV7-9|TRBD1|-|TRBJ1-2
CARHRGPNYGYTF
TGTGCCAGACACAGGGGGCCTAACTATGGCTACACCTTC
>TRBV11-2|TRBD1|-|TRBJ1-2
CASSSGTDQIYGYTF
TGTGCCAGCAGCTCGGGGACAGACCAAATCTATGGCTACACCTTC
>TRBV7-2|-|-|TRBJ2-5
CASSLEGWERAQYF
TGTGCCAGCAGCTTAGAAGGGTGGGAGCGGGCCCAGTACTTC
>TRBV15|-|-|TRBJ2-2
CATSRRGDYLFRELFF
TGTGCCACCAGCAGAAGGGGGGATTATCTGTTCCGGGAGCTGTTTTTT
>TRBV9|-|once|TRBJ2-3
CASGDAGNIPQFF
TGTGCCAGCGGGGACGCTGGGAACATTCCGCAGTTCTTT
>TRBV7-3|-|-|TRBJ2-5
CATSRGSSRGTEYF
TGTGCCACCAGCAGGGGCTCCAGCCGAGGGACCGAGTACTTC
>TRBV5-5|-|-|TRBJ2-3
CASSLTSEGRDTQYF
TGTGCCAGCAGCTTGACGAGCGAGGGGCGAGATACGCAGTATTTT
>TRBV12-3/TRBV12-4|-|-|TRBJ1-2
CASSLYPSSNYGYTF
TGTGCCAGCAGTTTATATCCGAGCTCTAACTATGGCTACACCTTC
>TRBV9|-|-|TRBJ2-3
CASSVGGESTTKYF
TGTGCCAGCAGCGTAGGGGGAGAGAGCACAACTAAGTATTTT
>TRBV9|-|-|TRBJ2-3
CASSEYQNSNNEQYF
TGTGCCAGCAGCGAATACCAGAACTCCAACAATGAGCAGTATTTT
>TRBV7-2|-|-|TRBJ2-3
CASSLGGGHKPYF
TGTGCCAGCAGCTTAGGGGGCGGACACAAGCCGTATTTT